This TCR beta chain was observed in a study of T cell changes during pregnancy in multiple sclerosis. This table comes from immunoSEQ multiplex PCR, and its TCRdb copy is limited to in-frame clones, with some not included. The data hold under 50,000 clones, with more than 75% observed a single time. Germline CDR1 and CDR2: SNHLY and FYNNEI. After removal of 8 bases from V and 1 base from J, the junction contained 10 bases not matched to a gene. The CDR3 covers 16 residues. The chain has TRBV2 and TRBJ1-1; 10 positions agree with TRBD1. This receptor was taken from a female donor in good health, enrolled as a control in a pregnancy study. Sequenced material: CD4+ T cells from peripheral blood mononuclear cells, taken in the second trimester of pregnancy. CDR3 amino acids: CASLPGQGIPNTEAFF. The CDR3, as DNA: TGTGCCAGCCTACCGGGACAGGGGATTCCGAACACTGAAGCTTTCTTT.